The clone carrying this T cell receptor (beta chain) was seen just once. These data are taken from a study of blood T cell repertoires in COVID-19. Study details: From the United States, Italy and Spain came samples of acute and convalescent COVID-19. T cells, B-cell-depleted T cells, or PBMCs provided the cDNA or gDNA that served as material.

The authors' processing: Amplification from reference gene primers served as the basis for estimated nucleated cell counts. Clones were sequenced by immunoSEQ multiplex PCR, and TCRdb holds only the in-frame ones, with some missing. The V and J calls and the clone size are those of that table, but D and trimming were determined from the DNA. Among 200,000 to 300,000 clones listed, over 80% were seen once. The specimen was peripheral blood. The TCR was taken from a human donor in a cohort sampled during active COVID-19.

CDR3 loop: CASRTGGSETQYF. As DNA, the CDR3 is TGTGCCAGCAGAACAGGGGGCAGTGAGACCCAGTACTTC. This chain joins TRBV12-3 or TRBV12-4 and TRBJ2-5; TRBD1 matches 9 bases. The V segment lost 6 bases and the J segment 5 bases; nucleotides outside the gene matches: 4. The CDR3 has 13 residues.